This T cell receptor (beta chain) was identified during a study of human T cells and chemical hapten exposure. The wider study: There were per-sample TCR yield variations, arising mainly from small pooled library volume differences.

Per the original methods: From around 20,000 to 690,000 TCRs were found per sample, with a median of about 96,000. In TCRdb, the RACE reads were re-called with MiXCR into one record per CDR3 protein. None of the V and J calls come from the authors' own analysis; TCRdb made them. The data contain approximately 97,000 distinct CDR3 sequences, roughly 8% of them singletons. Time point meaning: healthy volunteer bleed at 2 weeks. Total RNA was isolated from whole blood that had not been fractionated. The source is a female donor in good health. Some clones in this sample may be carry-over from other donors' samples. Sequenced material: whole blood.

The DNA for the CDR3 is TGTGCCAGCAGTGATTGGGGTAGCACAGATACGCAGTATTTT. Protein product: CASSDWGSTDTQYF. The chain joins TRBV28 to TRBJ2-3; D remains ambiguous. The CDR3 has 14 amino acids. Trimming pared 5 bases from V and 0 bases from J, leaving 9 bases between. The V gene's germline CDR1 is MDHEN and CDR2 SYDVKM.